This TCR beta chain originates from a study of blood T cell repertoires in COVID-19. Turning to the study itself: From the United States, Italy and Spain came samples of acute and convalescent COVID-19. T cells, B-cell-depleted T cells, or PBMCs supplied cDNA or gDNA.

Authors' processing steps: Counts of nucleated cells, estimated from reference gene primer amplification, were obtained. Some clones are missing from TCRdb's copy, which holds only in-frame ones; the method was immunoSEQ multiplex PCR. From that table come the V and J calls and clone size; the DNA was used to work out D and trimming. The table includes about 180,000 clones, roughly 88% detected once. Germline CDR1 and CDR2: LNHNV and YYDKDF (reference sequence). With 5 bases removed from V and 2 bases from J, the gap between germline ends came to 15 bases. This CDR3 contains 15 residues. This chain joins TRBV15 and TRBJ2-5; D remains ambiguous. The clonotype originates from a woman aged 25 to 39 with acute or convalescent COVID-19. Sequenced material: peripheral blood. CDR3 nucleotide sequence: TGTGCCACCAGCGGTACTGGAGATCCACAAGAGACCCAGTACTTC. Protein sequence: CATSGTGDPQETQYF.